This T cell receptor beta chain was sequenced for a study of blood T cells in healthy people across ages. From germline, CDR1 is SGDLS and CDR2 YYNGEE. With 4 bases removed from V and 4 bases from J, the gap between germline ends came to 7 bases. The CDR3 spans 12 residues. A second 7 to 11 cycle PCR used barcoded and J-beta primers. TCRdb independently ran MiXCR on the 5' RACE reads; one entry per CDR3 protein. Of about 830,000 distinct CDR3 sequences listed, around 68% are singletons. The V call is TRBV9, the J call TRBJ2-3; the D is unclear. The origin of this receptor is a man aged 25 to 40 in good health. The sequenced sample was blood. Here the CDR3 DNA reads TGTGCCAGCAGCCATACAGCAGATACGCAGTATTTT. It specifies CASSHTADTQYF.